One and the same sample provided the 31 T cell receptor beta chains below, sequenced in a study of cytomegalovirus exposure and HLA in healthy donors. The PCR had 60 Vbeta and 13 Jbeta primers. The assay was immunoSEQ multiplex PCR, and TCRdb's table has in-frame clones only and misses some. The sample shows some 120,000 clones, approximately 84% of them seen only once. The sequenced sample consisted of PBMCs. The receptors shown here come from a man in his fifties in good health and CMV-seronegative.

The CDR3 bases are TGTGCCAGCAGCTTTGTCAGGACAGCCGATCAGCCCCAGCATTTT. Protein: CASSFVRTADQPQHF. The rearrangement uses TRBV5-8 and TRBJ1-5; D might be TRBD1 (6 bases). Trimming stripped 2 bases from V and 5 bases from J, with 14 bases between. This CDR3 has 15 residues. Germline V gene sequence: CDR1 SGHTS, CDR2 YDEGEE. The full variable domain, completed using reference TRBV5-8 and TRBJ1-5, is EAGVTQSPTHLIKTRGQQATLRCSPISGHTSVYWYQQALGLGLQFLLWYDEGEERNRGNFPPRFSGRQFPNYSSELNVNALELEDSALYLCASSFVRTADQPQHFGDGTRLSIL.

This chain links TRBV27 with TRBJ1-2, with D possibly being TRBD1 (5 bases). CDR3 length equals 16 residues. The V end lost 0 bases, the J end lost 4 bases, and 15 bases lay between the germline ends. The germline CDR1 and CDR2 sequences are MNHEY and SMNVEV (reference sequence). The CDR3 spells CASSLSIQGRGYGYTF. The CDR3 nucleotides are TGTGCCAGCAGTTTATCTATTCAGGGTAGGGGCTATGGCTACACCTTC.

In DNA form, the CDR3 reads TGCGCCAGCAAAATATACAGGGGTCACTACGAGCAGTACTTC. Protein: CASKIYRGHYEQYF. The rearrangement uses TRBV10-1 and TRBJ2-7, with TRBD1 identical over 7 bases. V shed 7 bases and J 3 bases; nucleotides not matched to a gene: 9. Looked up from germline, CDR1 is WNHNN and CDR2 is SYGVQD (reference sequence). This CDR3 comprises 14 residues.

This chain joins TRBV5-5 and TRBJ1-3; TRBD1 matches at 8 bases. The CDR3 sequence is 17 residues long. Trimming removed 0 bases from V and 2 bases from J; junction bases left unmatched: 7. Per the germline V gene, CDR1 is SGHKS and CDR2 is YYEKEE (reference sequence). Written as DNA, the CDR3 is TGTGCCAGCAGCTTGGATTGGGGACAGGTAGCTGGAAACACCATATATTTT. It specifies CASSLDWGQVAGNTIYF.

The chain employs TRBV4-3 and TRBJ2-7, with 11 bases identical to TRBD2. Per the germline V gene, CDR1 is LGHNA and CDR2 is YSLEER. The CDR3 covers 19 residues. V shed 2 bases, J shed 7 bases, and the junction held 19 bases outside the gene matches. The CDR3 loop reads CASSQRIPGLAAVGGEQYF. CDR3 DNA: TGCGCCAGCAGCCAACGCATACCGGGACTAGCGGCAGTCGGGGGAGAGCAGTACTTC.

The chain links TRBV27 to TRBJ1-4; 8 nucleotides line up with TRBD1. CDR3 length: 15 residues. The germline gives CDR1 MNHEY, CDR2 SMNVEV (reference sequence). V lost 5 bases to trimming and J lost 4 bases; unmatched junction nucleotides: 6. In DNA, the CDR3 is TGTGCCAGCAGTCCCGGGACAGGAGGTAATGAAAAACTGTTTTTT. Translation: CASSPGTGGNEKLFF.

The genes are TRBV4-1 and TRBJ2-4, with D maybe TRBD2 (6 bases). Trimming removed 1 base from V and 6 bases from J, with 10 bases in between. From germline, CDR1 is MGHRA and CDR2 YSYEKL. This CDR3 is built from 14 residues. The CDR3 sequence is CASSQGGDLNIQYF. CDR3 bases: TGCGCCAGCAGCCAAGGGGGGGATTTAAACATTCAGTACTTC.

This chain links TRBV15 with TRBJ2-1; 10 bases align to TRBD2. Trimming took 6 bases from V and 4 from J; bases not matched to a gene: 9. The CDR3 spans 16 residues. Per germline, CDR1 LNHNV and CDR2 YYDKDF (reference sequence). The CDR3 spells CATRGLGLARYNEQFF. The CDR3 DNA reads TGTGCCACCAGGGGTTTGGGACTAGCGCGATACAATGAGCAGTTCTTC. The full variable domain, with the rest looked up from reference TRBV15 and TRBJ2-1, is DAMVIQNPRYQVTQFGKPVTLSCSQTLNHNVMYWYQQKSSQAPKLLFHYYDKDFNNEADTPDNFQSRRPNTSFCFLDIRSPGLGDTAMYLCATRGLGLARYNEQFFGPGTRLTVL.

Only a few counts were recorded for this clone. This sequence joins TRBV6-5 and TRBJ1-3; D unclear. With 8 bases removed from V and 3 bases from J, the gap between germline ends came to 11 bases. This CDR3 region has 13 residues. Germline V gene data show CDR1 as MNHEY and CDR2 as SVGAGI. The CDR3 loop reads CASRSASGNTIYF. In DNA form, the CDR3 reads TGTGCCAGCCGGAGTGCGAGTGGAAACACCATATATTTT.

The sample holds one count of this clone. V gene TRBV5-1 combines with J gene TRBJ1-1, with 7 bases matching TRBD1. V was clipped by 4 bases and J by 4 bases; unmatched bases: 13. Looked up from germline, CDR1 is SGHRS and CDR2 is YFSETQ. The CDR3 consists of 16 residues. The CDR3 spells CASSPPSRGRGTEAFF. The CDR3 coding sequence is TGCGCCAGCAGCCCCCCGAGTAGGGGGCGAGGCACTGAAGCTTTCTTT.

V is TRBV14 and J is TRBJ2-2; 12 bases agree with TRBD2. The CDR3 totals 15 residues. Germline V gene data show CDR1 as SGHDN and CDR2 as FVKESK. V lost 8 bases, J lost 5 bases, and 6 bases stayed unmatched. For the CDR3, the DNA is TGTGCCAGCGGACTAGCGGGGTGGCGGACCGGGGAGCTGTTTTTT. Its protein product is CASGLAGWRTGELFF.

The chain employs TRBV7-2 and TRBJ1-5; TRBD1 aligns across 12 bases. V gave up 5 bases and J gave up 7 bases; unmatched junction bases: 9. CDR3 length equals 16 residues. Germline lookup yields CDR1 SGHTA and CDR2 FQGNSA. The CDR3: CASSGPGQGAWQPQHF. In DNA, the CDR3 is TGTGCCAGCAGCGGTCCGGGACAGGGGGCTTGGCAGCCCCAGCATTTT.

This chain connects TRBV6-1 to TRBJ1-5; 8 bases map to TRBD1. V gave up 4 bases and J gave up 5 bases; unmatched junction bases: 7. The CDR3 has 15 residues. CDR1 and CDR2 from the germline V gene are MNHNS and SASEGT. CDR3 nucleotides: TGTGCCAGCAGTGCCGTTCCAGGGGGCGATCAGCCCCAGCATTTT. This encodes CASSAVPGGDQPQHF.

The J gene is TRBJ1-3, the V gene TRBV6-1; 7 bases map to TRBD1. Germline CDR1 reads MNHNS; CDR2 reads SASEGT. The CDR3 runs to 15 residues. J lost 0 bases, V lost 6 bases, and 5 bases had no gene match. The CDR3 coding sequence is TGTGCCAGCAGGGCTACAGGGGACTCTGGAAACACCATATATTTT. Encoded protein: CASRATGDSGNTIYF.

This clone was detected only once. V usage is TRBV7-2 and J usage is TRBJ1-2; D is perhaps TRBD1 (6 bases). The CDR3 loop spans 14 amino acids. Trimming took off 1 base at V and 2 bases at J, with 8 bases between the two ends. The germline V gene encodes CDR1 SGHTA and CDR2 FQGNSA. The CDR3 DNA reads TGTGCCAGCAGCTTAGAGGGGGGGAACTATGGCTACACCTTC. It translates to CASSLEGGNYGYTF.

This rearrangement joins TRBV5-1 to TRBJ2-5; no reliable D call. Germline values: CDR1 SGHRS, CDR2 YFSETQ. There are 14 residues in the CDR3. V was clipped by 3 bases and J by 2 bases, with 11 bases between them. The CDR3 nucleotides read TGCGCCAGCAGCTGGGCGATACCACAAGAGACCCAGTACTTC. As protein: CASSWAIPQETQYF.

The rearrangement links TRBV5-1 to TRBJ2-5, with D possibly matching TRBD1 (5 bases). The CDR3 has 15 amino acids. Trimming shortened V by 0 bases and J by 1 base, and 10 bases separated the two germline ends. From germline, CDR1 is SGHRS and CDR2 YFSETQ. The CDR3 sequence: CASSLAQGSQETQYF. The CDR3 nucleotides are TGCGCCAGCAGCTTGGCCCAGGGCAGCCAAGAGACCCAGTACTTC.

The J gene is TRBJ2-3, the V gene TRBV2, with D perhaps TRBD2 (7 bases). The CDR3 runs to 18 residues. Germline lookup yields CDR1 SNHLY and CDR2 FYNNEI. The CDR3 sequence is CAKSKEQGGSSGTDTQYF. In DNA form, the CDR3 reads TGTGCTAAAAGCAAGGAACAGGGAGGGTCATCTGGCACAGATACGCAGTATTTT.

This clone has just one count. V and J are TRBV7-6 and TRBJ2-7, with TRBD2 matching 9 bases. The CDR3 spans 15 residues. Germline V gene sequence: CDR1 SGHVS, CDR2 FNYEAQ. V lost 5 bases, J lost 5 bases, and 10 bases stayed unmatched. The CDR3 DNA reads TGTGCCAGCAGCCCTTTGGCGGGAGGGCCGGACGAGCAGTACTTC. This codes for CASSPLAGGPDEQYF.

This clone has only one observation. The chain couples TRBV11-2 to TRBJ2-7; D ambiguous. V was clipped by 5 bases and J by 3 bases, with 14 bases between them. Looked up from germline, CDR1 is SGHAT and CDR2 is FQNNGV. This CDR3 contains 14 residues. The CDR3 sequence: CASSPLGVYYEQYF. The CDR3 DNA sequence: TGTGCCAGCAGCCCGCTAGGCGTGTACTACGAGCAGTACTTC.

V usage is TRBV5-5 and J usage is TRBJ1-4; 7 nucleotides match TRBD1. The V gene end was trimmed by 3 bases and the J gene end by 2 bases; junction bases not matched to a gene: 4. Germline V gene sequence: CDR1 SGHKS, CDR2 YYEKEE (reference sequence). CDR3 length: 15 amino acids. The chain's CDR3 is CASSSTGSTNEKLFF. The CDR3 nucleotides are TGTGCCAGCAGCTCGACAGGGAGCACTAATGAAAAACTGTTTTTT.

This rearrangement joins TRBV19 to TRBJ2-5; TRBD2 aligns across 11 bases. The V gene's germline CDR1 is LNHDA and CDR2 SQIVND (reference sequence). The CDR3 consists of 16 residues. Germline trimming cut 0 bases from V and 5 bases from J; bases unmatched to any gene: 5. The CDR3 DNA is TGTGCCAGTAGTATAGATGGGACTAGCGGAGGGGAGACCCAGTACTTC. Translating it yields CASSIDGTSGGETQYF.

The chain employs TRBV5-6 and TRBJ2-2; tentative D call: TRBD2 (6 bases). Germline V gives CDR1 SGHDT, CDR2 YYEEEE. The CDR3 has 16 residues. Trimming left V 3 bases short and J 1 base short, with 13 bases between. For the CDR3, the DNA is TGTGCCAGCAGCTCAGCCCTGGGAGGGAACACCGGGGAGCTGTTTTTT. It encodes CASSSALGGNTGELFF.

V usage is TRBV28 and J usage is TRBJ2-7, with 8 bases matching TRBD1. Per germline, CDR1 MDHEN and CDR2 SYDVKM. V trimming: 6 bases; J trimming: 2 bases; junction bases outside the gene matches: 9. The length of the CDR3 is 15 residues. CDR3 DNA sequence: TGTGCCAGCAGCCCCCGCTTACAGGGGGCCTACGAGCAGTACTTC. Translation gives CASSPRLQGAYEQYF.

The chain is built from TRBV7-2 and TRBJ1-2; D not resolved. The ends were cut back, 5 bases at V and 2 bases at J, with 15 bases in the middle. There are 15 residues in the CDR3. Per germline, CDR1 SGHTA and CDR2 FQGNSA. CDR3 loop: CASSTRLAVNYGYTF. The CDR3 DNA is TGTGCCAGCAGCACTAGACTTGCTGTAAACTATGGCTACACCTTC.

V and J are TRBV5-4 and TRBJ1-3, with 11 bases fitting TRBD1. The CDR3 covers 16 residues. CDR1 SGHNT and CDR2 YYREEE come from the germline V gene (reference sequence). With V trimmed by 2 bases and J by 4 bases, 5 bases remained unmatched. The CDR3 is CASSFWGQGVGNTIYF. CDR3 coding DNA: TGTGCCAGCAGCTTTTGGGGACAGGGGGTAGGAAACACCATATATTTT.

This clone was observed a handful of times. V and J are TRBV5-1 and TRBJ2-7; D possibly corresponds to TRBD1 (5 bases). The V gene's germline CDR1 is SGHRS and CDR2 YFSETQ. Trimming left V 3 bases short and J 6 bases short, with 10 bases between. This CDR3 region has 12 residues. In nucleotides, the CDR3 is TGCGCCAGCAGCTGGCAGGGCAGCGAGCAGTACTTC. Translation gives CASSWQGSEQYF.

The chain uses TRBV6-5 and TRBJ2-7; TRBD2 is a possible D gene (6 bases). V lost 5 bases, J lost 7 bases, and 15 bases lay in between. Germline CDR1 and CDR2: MNHEY and SVGAGI. The CDR3 loop spans 13 amino acids. CDR3 bases: TGTGCCAGCAGTCCCTCCGGGACTCGGGAGCAGTACTTC. This gives the protein CASSPSGTREQYF.

The J gene is TRBJ1-2, the V gene TRBV11-2; TRBD1 aligns across 8 bases. CDR1 SGHAT and CDR2 FQNNGV come from the germline V gene. CDR3 length: 16 amino acids. Germline trimming cut 0 bases from V and 4 bases from J; bases unmatched to any gene: 7. The CDR3 sequence: CASSLEGRGQVYGYTF. CDR3 nucleotide sequence: TGTGCCAGCAGCTTAGAGGGCAGGGGGCAGGTCTATGGCTACACCTTC. Complete variable domain (other parts from reference TRBV11-2 and TRBJ1-2): EAGVAQSPRYKIIEKRQSVAFWCNPISGHATLYWYQQILGQGPKLLIQFQNNGVVDDSQLPKDRFSAERLKGVDSTLKIQPAKLEDSAVYLCASSLEGRGQVYGYTFGSGTRLTVV.

The chain carries TRBV28 and TRBJ2-5; unclear D gene. This CDR3 spans 15 amino acids. Trimming pared 3 bases from V and 4 bases from J, leaving 15 bases between. In germline, CDR1 is MDHEN, CDR2 SYDVKM. The chain's CDR3 is CASSLMAGQAETQYF. For the CDR3, the DNA is TGTGCCAGCAGTTTGATGGCAGGCCAGGCAGAGACCCAGTACTTC.

This chain links TRBV7-2 with TRBJ2-3; TRBD1 might be the D (5 bases). Germline loops: CDR1 SGHTA, CDR2 FQGNSA. The CDR3 runs 14 residues. V lost 0 bases and J 4 bases, leaving 8 bases between the germline ends. CDR3: CASSLAIGADTQYF. As DNA, the CDR3 is TGTGCCAGCAGCTTAGCGATAGGGGCAGATACGCAGTATTTT.